This TCR beta chain originates from a study of T-cell memory formation after mild COVID-19. The sample holds a few counts of this clonotype. Each CDR3 protein is one row after TCRdb ran MiXCR on the 5' RACE reads. The sample yields more than 350,000 distinct CDR3 sequences, approximately 15% seen once. This receptor was obtained from a man between 18 and 29 years old who had mild COVID-19 (a few samples of this study predate the infection). Cell type and time point are not known. The sequenced sample consisted of PBMCs or a T cell subset sorted from them (not recorded which).

CDR3 loop: CASSTRATSNYGYTF. The CDR3 DNA reads as TGCGCCAGCAGCACCCGGGCCACCTCTAACTATGGCTACACCTTC. J is TRBJ1-2 and V is TRBV5-1, with D unresolved. Germline CDR1 SGHRS, CDR2 YFSETQ. The CDR3 totals 15 residues. V was pared by 4 bases and J by 0 bases, with 13 bases between.